This T cell receptor (beta chain) was found in a study of early T cells in non-severe SARS-CoV-2 infection. Study summary: Bulk RNA from unsorted whole blood was sequenced; chains were unpaired.

V lost 6 bases and J 1 base, leaving 21 bases between the germline ends. CDR1 is DFQATT and CDR2 is SNEGSKA in the germline V gene (reference sequence). CDR3 size: 16 residues. Regarding the study as a whole: Comparison of clonotypes with VDJdb favored anti-spike CD8 responses while missing private and CD4 specificities.

Comment on this clonotype: Its antigen is not known.

Researchers tagged individual cDNA molecules with unique molecular identifiers. MiXCR was run by TCRdb on the 5' RACE reads, yielding one entry per CDR3 protein. The sample shows approximately 69,000 distinct CDR3 sequences, about 10% of them seen only once. The sample in question was whole blood, obtained at baseline. This clonotype was sampled from an adult who was a healthcare worker with PCR-confirmed SARS-CoV-2 infection or an uninfected control (not recorded which). The chain employs TRBV20-1 and TRBJ1-1; D is perhaps TRBD1 (6 bases). Here the CDR3 reads CSATVNGGDRNTEAFF. As DNA, the CDR3 is TGCAGTGCGACAGTAAACGGGGGCGATCGGAACACTGAAGCTTTCTTT.